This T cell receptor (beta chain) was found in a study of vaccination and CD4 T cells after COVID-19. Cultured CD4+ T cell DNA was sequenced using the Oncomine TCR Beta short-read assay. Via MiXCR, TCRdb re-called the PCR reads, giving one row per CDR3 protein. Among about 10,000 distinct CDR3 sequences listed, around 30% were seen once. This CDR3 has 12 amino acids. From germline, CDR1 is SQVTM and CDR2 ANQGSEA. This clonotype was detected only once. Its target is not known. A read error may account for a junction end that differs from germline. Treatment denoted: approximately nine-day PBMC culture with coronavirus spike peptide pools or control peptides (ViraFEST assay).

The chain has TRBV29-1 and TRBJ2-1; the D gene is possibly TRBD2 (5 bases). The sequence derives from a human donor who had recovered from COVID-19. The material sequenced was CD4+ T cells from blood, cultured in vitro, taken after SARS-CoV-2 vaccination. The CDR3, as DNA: TGCAGCGTCGAAGACCGACGCAGAGGGAAGTTCTTC. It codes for CSVEDRRRGKFF.